Following are 11 T cell receptor beta chains from one sample sequenced in a study of identical twins. MiXCR, run by TCRdb on the 5' RACE reads, gives a single entry per CDR3 protein. The sample lists roughly 350,000 distinct CDR3 sequences, roughly 9% occurring once. The sequenced sample consisted of naive T cells sorted from blood. These receptors came from a woman between 45 and 65 years old in good health.

There are many counts of this clonotype. The chain recombines TRBV5-1 with TRBJ1-5, with D uncertain. Between the trimmed V and J ends, which lost 0 bases and 1 base, there was a span of 8 bases. This CDR3 has 15 amino acids. Germline CDR1 reads SGHRS; CDR2 reads YFSETQ. CDR3 DNA: TGCGCCAGCAGCTTGGAGGGTCGGAGCAATCAGCCCCAGCATTTT. Translation gives CASSLEGRSNQPQHF. The entire variable domain, with the rest obtained from reference TRBV5-1 and TRBJ1-5, is as follows: KAGVTQTPRYLIKTRGQQVTLSCSPISGHRSVSWYQQTPGQGLQFLFEYFSETQRNKGNFPGRFSGRQFSNSRSEMNVSTLELGDSALYLCASSLEGRSNQPQHFGDGTRLSIL.

This chain connects TRBV11-2 to TRBJ2-1; no clear D. Germline CDR1 is SGHAT and CDR2 is FQNNGV. V was trimmed by 8 bases and J by 0 bases, leaving 14 bases between them. This CDR3 spans 15 amino acids. The CDR3 loop is CASGRFRSSYNEQFF. The CDR3 bases are TGTGCCAGCGGACGATTCAGAAGCTCCTACAATGAGCAGTTCTTC.

The chain has TRBV20-1 and TRBJ2-5; D is undetermined. The V gene lost 3 bases and the J gene lost 3 bases, with 11 bases spanning the gap. Germline CDR1 reads DFQATT; CDR2 reads SNEGSKA (reference sequence). This CDR3 is 13 amino acids long. Here the CDR3 reads CSARVGSKETQYF. Here the CDR3 DNA reads TGCAGTGCTAGGGTCGGATCCAAAGAGACCCAGTACTTC.

In this sample, this clonotype turned up many times. V and J are TRBV29-1 and TRBJ1-1; tentatively, D is TRBD1 (6 bases). CDR3 length equals 13 residues. Trimming left V 3 bases short and J 6 bases short, with 14 bases between. The germline V gene has CDR1 SQVTM and CDR2 ANQGSEA. The CDR3 reads CSVDLLGGAEAFF. In DNA form, the CDR3 reads TGCAGCGTTGACCTGTTGGGGGGCGCTGAAGCTTTCTTT. The variable domain in full, with the rest retrieved from reference TRBV29-1 and TRBJ1-1, is SAVISQKPSRDICQRGTSLTIQCQVDSQVTMMFWYRQQPGQSLTLIATANQGSEATYESGFVIDKFPISRPNLTFSTLTVSNMSPEDSSIYLCSVDLLGGAEAFFGQGTRLTVV.

This chain uses TRBV10-3 with TRBJ1-1; 7 bases fit TRBD1. Losses at the gene ends were 6 bases for V and 1 base for J; bases not matched to a gene: 5. CDR1 ENHRY and CDR2 SYGVKD come from the germline V gene. The CDR3 covers 14 residues. The CDR3 DNA reads TGTGCCATCAGCCCGGGACAGTCGAACACTGAAGCTTTCTTT. Amino acid sequence: CAISPGQSNTEAFF.

In this sample, this clonotype turned up a few times. The chain joins TRBV4-1 to TRBJ2-4; D is possibly TRBD2 (6 bases). The CDR3 is 16 amino acids. Germline V gene sequence: CDR1 MGHRA, CDR2 YSYEKL. Trimming pared 4 bases from V and 1 base from J, leaving 14 bases between. In DNA, the CDR3 is TGCGCCAGCAGCCCGCCTTGGGACTTGGCCAAAAACATTCAGTACTTC. This codes for CASSPPWDLAKNIQYF.

This clonotype was recorded a few times. The chain couples TRBV24-1 to TRBJ1-5; no clear D. CDR3 length: 13 amino acids. The germline V and J ends were trimmed by 6 bases and 4 bases, with 9 bases remaining between them. Germline V CDR1 and CDR2: KGHDR, SFDVKD. The CDR3 DNA sequence: TGTGCCACCAGTTACAGCTATAATCAGCCCCAGCATTTT. It is translated as CATSYSYNQPQHF.

V and J are TRBV24-1 and TRBJ2-1; TRBD2 aligns across 13 bases. CDR3 length: 16 residues. V trimming: 2 bases; J trimming: 9 bases; junction bases outside the gene matches: 6. The germline V gene encodes CDR1 KGHDR and CDR2 SFDVKD. This CDR3 is CATSDSGLAGWFEQFF. DNA for the CDR3: TGTGCCACCAGTGATTCGGGACTAGCGGGATGGTTTGAGCAGTTCTTC.

This clonotype appeared many times. This chain connects TRBV5-1 to TRBJ2-1; D is unclear. V was trimmed by 2 bases and J by 8 bases, leaving 17 bases between them. The CDR3 extends over 15 amino acids. Germline lookup yields CDR1 SGHRS and CDR2 YFSETQ. The CDR3 reads CASSLEQATIDEQFF. DNA for the CDR3: TGCGCCAGCAGCTTAGAACAAGCAACAATCGATGAGCAGTTCTTC.

This clonotype was counted only a few times. The chain carries TRBV30 and TRBJ2-2, with D hard to call. Germline lookup yields CDR1 GTSNPN and CDR2 SVGIG (reference sequence). With 4 bases removed from V and 1 base from J, the gap between germline ends came to 4 bases. The CDR3 consists of 12 residues. The CDR3 protein is CAWNGNTGELFF. Here the CDR3 DNA reads TGTGCCTGGAACGGGAACACCGGGGAGCTGTTTTTT.

Ten or more counts support this clonotype. The chain employs TRBV5-1 and TRBJ2-1; the match to TRBD2 covers 10 bases. Trimming removed 1 base from V and 7 bases from J; junction bases left unmatched: 5. The CDR3 sequence is 15 residues long. The germline gives CDR1 SGHRS, CDR2 YFSETQ. The CDR3 DNA is TGCGCCAGCAGCTTGACACTAGCGGGGTCTAATGAGCAGTTCTTC. Its protein product is CASSLTLAGSNEQFF.